Listed below are T cell receptor beta chains from one sample, sequenced in a study of CD8 T cells in Susac syndrome. TCRdb ran MiXCR on the immunoSEQ multiplex PCR reads and lists one entry per CDR3 protein. The sample consists of around 160,000 distinct CDR3 sequences, around 95% of them appearing once. The sequenced sample was CD4+ T cells from PBMCs. The receptors were gathered from a human donor in good health. Both conserved end residues are part of each CDR3. The D gene is left open where the match is weak. Clone size is shown for a subset of rows, as once, few, many or a class of expanded clone.

V	J	D	size	CDR3	DNA
TRBV3-1	TRBJ2-3	.	.	CASHTGGVDTQYF	TGTGCCAGCCACACGGGGGGCGTAGATACGCAGTATTTT
TRBV11-2	TRBJ2-7	.	.	CASSLGPQRSSYEQYF	TGTGCCAGCAGCTTAGGGCCGCAGCGCAGCTCCTACGAGCAGTACTTC
TRBV6-5	TRBJ1-2	.	.	CASSYEGHGYTF	TGTGCCAGCAGTTACGAGGGTCATGGCTACACCTTC
TRBV11-1	TRBJ1-2	.	.	CASSLARGAGYTF	TGTGCCAGCAGCTTAGCGAGAGGGGCTGGCTACACCTTC
TRBV3-1	TRBJ1-5	.	.	CASSQGWQERPQHF	TGTGCCAGCAGCCAAGGATGGCAGGAACGGCCCCAGCATTTT
TRBV6-5	TRBJ1-2	.	.	CASRTPGQGYGYTF	TGTGCCAGCAGGACTCCGGGACAAGGCTATGGCTACACCTTC
TRBV6-2/TRBV6-3	TRBJ2-3	TRBD2	.	CASSYGERGSTDTQYF	TGTGCCAGCAGTTACGGCGAGCGGGGGAGTACAGATACGCAGTATTTT
TRBV28	TRBJ1-5	.	.	CAHARGQGPQHF	TGTGCACATGCCCGGGGGCAAGGGCCCCAGCATTTT
TRBV9	TRBJ2-3	TRBD2	.	CASSVAGGGITDTQYF	TGTGCCAGCAGCGTAGCTGGCGGGGGGATTACAGATACGCAGTATTTT
TRBV6-1	TRBJ2-5	.	.	CATRQPPQETQYF	TGTGCCACCCGGCAGCCCCCCCAAGAGACCCAGTACTTC
TRBV5-1	TRBJ2-5	.	.	CASSLAGQGGETQYF	TGCGCCAGCAGCCTGGCGGGTCAGGGCGGGGAGACCCAGTACTTC
TRBV20-1	TRBJ1-4	.	.	CSAGRGGEEKLFF	TGCAGTGCTGGGCGAGGGGGGGAGGAAAAACTGTTTTTT
TRBV29-1	TRBJ2-3	.	.	CSVPRGNHADTQYF	TGCAGCGTTCCTCGGGGAAATCATGCAGATACGCAGTATTTT
TRBV5-1	TRBJ2-5	.	.	CASSSPGKETQYF	TGCGCCAGCAGTTCCCCAGGGAAGGAGACCCAGTACTTC
TRBV3-1	TRBJ2-4	TRBD1	.	CASSAQGAAKNIQYF	TGTGCCAGCAGCGCGCAGGGGGCTGCCAAAAACATTCAGTACTTC
TRBV19	TRBJ2-3	TRBD2	.	CASSIQTSGATDTQYF	TGTGCCAGTAGTATCCAGACTAGCGGGGCCACAGATACGCAGTATTTT
TRBV19	TRBJ1-5	.	.	CASSIARGDQPQHF	TGTGCCAGTAGTATAGCGCGGGGCGATCAGCCCCAGCATTTT
TRBV6-5	TRBJ1-3	.	once	CASSSLGSGNTIYF	TGTGCCAGCAGTTCGCTGGGGTCTGGAAACACCATATATTTT
TRBV30	TRBJ1-5	TRBD1	.	CACHGPGGHFNQPQHF	TGTGCCTGTCACGGGCCAGGGGGCCACTTCAATCAGCCCCAGCATTTT
TRBV5-1	TRBJ2-5	TRBD2	.	CASSAGTSGETQYF	TGCGCCAGCAGCGCCGGGACTAGCGGTGAGACCCAGTACTTC
TRBV6-5	TRBJ2-7	TRBD2	few	CASSYVGGGYEQYF	TGTGCCAGCAGTTACGTCGGGGGGGGATACGAGCAGTACTTC
TRBV4-2	TRBJ1-5	.	.	CASSPGGGVVQPQHF	TGTGCCAGCAGCCCCGGAGGTGGGGTAGTTCAGCCCCAGCATTTT
TRBV20-1	TRBJ2-2	.	.	CSVAGTNTGELFF	TGCAGTGTCGCGGGGACGAACACCGGGGAGCTGTTTTTT
TRBV29-1	TRBJ1-2	.	.	CSVEFQAGYTF	TGCAGCGTTGAATTCCAAGCGGGCTACACCTTC
TRBV29-1	TRBJ2-5	TRBD1	.	CSVGGHRDRGETQYF	TGCAGCGTTGGAGGACACCGGGACAGGGGTGAGACCCAGTACTTC
TRBV9	TRBJ1-2	.	.	CASSVGRQSYGYTF	TGTGCCAGCAGCGTAGGAAGGCAATCCTATGGCTACACCTTC
TRBV7-9	TRBJ2-7	.	.	CASSPETHEQYF	TGTGCCAGCAGCCCGGAAACCCACGAGCAGTACTTC
TRBV30	TRBJ2-5	TRBD2	.	CAWSVTGGQETQYF	TGTGCCTGGAGTGTCACGGGGGGGCAGGAGACCCAGTACTTC